This is a list of T cell receptor beta chains from one sample in a study of technical replicates of blood from a handful of donors. TCRdb's copy holds only in-frame clones and misses some; the assay was immunoSEQ multiplex PCR. This table has fewer than 110,000 clones, 95% to 96% appearing once. What was sequenced was T cells isolated from PBMCs. The receptors originated from a human donor in good health. CDR3s include the opening cysteine and the closing phenylalanine or tryptophan. D genes are given only for firm matches. Clone size, where shown, is once, few, many, or a class for clones that have expanded.

j_call | cdr3_length | v_call | clone_size | d_call | cdr3_nt | cdr3_aa
TRBJ2-5 | 15 | TRBV7-9 | . | TRBD1 | TGTGCCAGCAGCATCGGGACAGGGCACCAAGAGACCCAGTACTTC | CASSIGTGHQETQYF
TRBJ1-4 | 19 | TRBV6-1 | . | TRBD1 | TGTGCCAGCAGTGAAGACTGGGACAGGGGGGATCAAACCAATGAAAAACTGTTTTTT | CASSEDWDRGDQTNEKLFF
TRBJ2-1 | 16 | TRBV7-9 | . | . | TGTGCCAGCAGCTTAGCGCTAGGGGGCTCCTACAATGAGCAGTTCTTC | CASSLALGGSYNEQFF
TRBJ1-2 | 15 | TRBV7-9 | . | TRBD1 | TGTGCCAGCAGCCTAACGACAGGGGCTTATGGTGGCTACACCTTC | CASSLTTGAYGGYTF
TRBJ1-5 | 14 | TRBV16 | . | TRBD1 | TGTGCCAGCAGCAAAGGACAGGGCAATCAGCCCCAGCATTTT | CASSKGQGNQPQHF
TRBJ2-5 | 16 | TRBV18 | . | TRBD2 | TGTGCCAGCTCACCTTCCCTAGCGGGAGGAGGAGAGACCCAGTACTTC | CASSPSLAGGGETQYF
TRBJ2-2 | 15 | TRBV12-5 | once | . | TGTGCTAGTGGTTTGGCCCAGGGAATCGCCGGGGAGCTGTTTTTT | CASGLAQGIAGELFF
TRBJ1-1 | 16 | TRBV28 | . | TRBD1 | TGTGCCAGCAGCCCAACTCCGGGACAGGCGAACACTGAAGCTTTCTTT | CASSPTPGQANTEAFF
TRBJ2-5 | 14 | TRBV29-1 | . | . | TGCAGCGTTGCGGGGAGAGGTGCCCAAGAGACCCAGTACTTC | CSVAGRGAQETQYF
TRBJ1-6 | 13 | TRBV7-3 | once | . | TGTGCCAGCAAAGGGAGTGGGAATTCACCCCTCCACTTT | CASKGSGNSPLHF
TRBJ1-1 | 15 | TRBV6-6 | once | TRBD1 | TGTGCCAGCATTGAGGGGGCCCAGCAAGGCACTGAAGCTTTCTTT | CASIEGAQQGTEAFF
TRBJ1-1 | 12 | TRBV7-9 | once | . | TGTGCCAGCAGCTCCCCGGTAACTGAAGCTTTCTTT | CASSSPVTEAFF
TRBJ2-7 | 15 | TRBV27 | . | TRBD1 | TGTGCCAGCAGTTTACAGGGGACAGGGTCCGGCGAGCAGTACTTC | CASSLQGTGSGEQYF
TRBJ1-5 | 14 | TRBV19 | . | . | TGTGCCAGTAGTATCGTCGGGAGCAATCAGCCCCAGCATTTT | CASSIVGSNQPQHF
TRBJ2-1 | 15 | TRBV21-1 | . | . | TGTGCCAGCTCTCTGACTAGCGGGTCTGTAAATGAGCAGTTCTTC | CASSLTSGSVNEQFF
TRBJ1-3 | 16 | TRBV10-3 | . | . | TGTGCCATCAGTGACCCGACAGGTGGCTCTGGAAACACCATATATTTT | CAISDPTGGSGNTIYF
TRBJ1-4 | 17 | TRBV11-3 | . | TRBD1 | TGTGCCAGCAGCTCTGGACACTACAGGGGGGCTAATGAAAAACTGTTTTTT | CASSSGHYRGANEKLFF
TRBJ1-1 | 13 | TRBV12-5 | . | . | TGTGCTAGTGGTTTACTGACTCAGGGGGAAGCTTTCTTT | CASGLLTQGEAFF
TRBJ2-2 | 17 | TRBV5-1 | . | TRBD1 | TGCGCCAGCAGCTTGGTTTCGTCCGGGACAGACACCGGGGAGCTGTTTTTT | CASSLVSSGTDTGELFF
TRBJ2-1 | 15 | TRBV6-1 | . | TRBD1 | TGTGCCAGCAGGACAGGGGAATCCGTATACAATGAGCAGTTCTTC | CASRTGESVYNEQFF
TRBJ1-1 | 15 | TRBV5-1 | . | . | TGCGCCAGCAGCTTGACGGGAGAGGGGTACACTGAAGCTTTCTTT | CASSLTGEGYTEAFF
TRBJ1-1 | 14 | TRBV19 | . | TRBD1 | TGTGCCAGTAGTTTCAGGGGGGCAAACACTGAAGCTTTCTTT | CASSFRGANTEAFF
TRBJ2-7 | 15 | TRBV28 | . | . | TGTGCCAGCAGTTTATCGGGACACAACTCCTACGAGCAGTACTTC | CASSLSGHNSYEQYF
TRBJ1-5 | 13 | TRBV7-8 | . | . | TGTGCCAGCAGCCAATTAGACAAGCAGCCCCAGCATTTT | CASSQLDKQPQHF
TRBJ2-1 | 13 | TRBV30 | . | TRBD2 | TGTGCCTGGGGGGCCTTTGGAGCGGGGGAGCAGTTCTTC | CAWGAFGAGEQFF
TRBJ2-1 | 18 | TRBV19 | once | TRBD2 | TGTGCCAGTAGTATAAAGGGACTAGCGGGGGGGGGTAACAATGAGCAGTTCTTC | CASSIKGLAGGGNNEQFF
TRBJ1-6 | 12 | TRBV30 | . | . | TGTGCCTGGGGGGACATTAATTCACCCCCCCACTTT | CAWGDINSPPHF
TRBJ2-2 | 13 | TRBV7-6 | . | . | TGTGCCAGCAGCTTCCTCCTCACCGGGGAGCTGTTTTTT | CASSFLLTGELFF
TRBJ2-1 | 17 | TRBV7-9 | . | . | TGTGCCAGCAGCTTAGCCTCAGAAGCGGCCATCTACAATGAGCAGTTCTTC | CASSLASEAAIYNEQFF
TRBJ2-1 | 18 | TRBV2 | . | TRBD2 | TGTGCCAGCAGGGAACAGACCCTTACTAGCGGGTCTAACAATGAGCAGTTCTTC | CASREQTLTSGSNNEQFF
TRBJ2-7 | 15 | TRBV27 | . | TRBD2 | TGTGCCAGCAGAGGACTAGCGGGAGATCTCTACGAGCAGTACTTC | CASRGLAGDLYEQYF
TRBJ2-5 | 14 | TRBV19 | . | TRBD1 | TGTGCCAGTAGTACCACCAGGGGGAGCGTTGCCCAGTACTTC | CASSTTRGSVAQYF
TRBJ2-3 | 13 | TRBV11-1 | once | . | TGTGCCAGCAGCTTTAGCCCTGGAGATACGCAGTATTTT | CASSFSPGDTQYF
TRBJ1-5 | 14 | TRBV7-9 | once | TRBD1 | TGTGCCAGCAGCTTCGAAGGGGGCGGTCAGCCCCAGCATTTT | CASSFEGGGQPQHF
TRBJ2-5 | 19 | TRBV5-1 | . | TRBD2 | TGCGCCAGCAGCTTATATTTACTAGCGGGAGGACGGATAGGAGAGACCCAGTACTTC | CASSLYLLAGGRIGETQYF
TRBJ2-7 | 15 | TRBV2 | . | . | TGTGCCAGCAGTGAAACGCCTTTTAACGGCTACGAGCAGTACTTC | CASSETPFNGYEQYF
TRBJ2-7 | 19 | TRBV5-6 | once | TRBD2 | TGTGCCAGCAGCTCTCCCGTGGGTCGTCCGGGTGGGGGGGCCTACGAGCAGTACTTC | CASSSPVGRPGGGAYEQYF
TRBJ1-4 | 16 | TRBV19 | . | TRBD1 | TGTGCCAGTAACCGGGTCGGGGACAGAGTAAATGAAAAACTGTTTTTT | CASNRVGDRVNEKLFF
TRBJ1-1 | 15 | TRBV18 | . | . | TGTGCCAGCTCACCCGGTCCGATCGCGAACACTGAAGCTTTCTTT | CASSPGPIANTEAFF
TRBJ2-7 | 16 | TRBV21-1 | few | . | TGTGCCAGCAGCAAAGTGGTAGTTTCATCTGCCTACGAGCAGTACTTC | CASSKVVVSSAYEQYF
TRBJ2-3 | 16 | TRBV4-2 | . | TRBD2 | TGTGCCAGCAGCCAAGCTCTAGCGGGGGGCACAGATACGCAGTATTTT | CASSQALAGGTDTQYF
TRBJ2-7 | 17 | TRBV11-2 | . | . | TGTGCCAGCAGCTTAGTCTCCACCCCGGGATTCGTCTACGAGCAGTACTTC | CASSLVSTPGFVYEQYF
TRBJ2-2 | 16 | TRBV2 | . | TRBD2 | TGTGCCAGCAGTGGGATTAGCGGGAGAACCACCGGGGAGCTGTTTTTT | CASSGISGRTTGELFF
TRBJ2-7 | 13 | TRBV7-3 | . | . | TGTGCCAGCAGCTTAACGTCTAGCAACGAGCAGTACTTC | CASSLTSSNEQYF
TRBJ2-3 | 13 | TRBV4-1 | . | TRBD2 | TGCGCCAGCAGCCAGGTGGGGGGGAATACGCAGTATTTT | CASSQVGGNTQYF
TRBJ1-4 | 20 | TRBV28 | . | TRBD1 | TGTGCCAGCAGCTCACCCCAGGGAGGGACAGGGGTGGTAACTAATGAAAAACTGTTTTTT | CASSSPQGGTGVVTNEKLFF
TRBJ1-2 | 13 | TRBV5-1 | . | . | TGCGCCAGCAGCCCGGACCGTCCGGGGGGCTACACCTTC | CASSPDRPGGYTF
TRBJ2-3 | 16 | TRBV9 | . | . | TGTGCCAGCAGCGTACAGTTTTTAGCGGACACAGATACGCAGTATTTT | CASSVQFLADTDTQYF
TRBJ2-1 | 13 | TRBV9 | once | . | TGTGCCAGCAGCGTAGACCTCAAGCTAGAGCAGTTCTTC | CASSVDLKLEQFF
TRBJ1-6 | 16 | TRBV27 | . | . | TGTGCCAGCAGTTTATCAGGGGCTTTCTATAATTCACCCCTCCACTTT | CASSLSGAFYNSPLHF
TRBJ1-2 | 14 | TRBV7-9 | . | TRBD1 | TGTGCCAGCAGCGCGGGACAGGGGGCGGAAGGCTACACCTTC | CASSAGQGAEGYTF